The clone carrying this T cell receptor (beta chain) was detected once. Antigen specificity is unknown. This record belongs to a study of OX40 agonist ivuxolimab in advanced cancers. Study-level findings and limits: Some of the lowest clonal expansion was seen in partial responders at 0.1-3.0 mg/kg.

Clones were sequenced by immunoSEQ multiplex PCR, and TCRdb holds only the in-frame ones, with some missing. The data hold about 62,000 clones, with more than 65% observed a single time. The germline V gene has CDR1 MNHNY and CDR2 SVGAGI (reference sequence). V was cut by 6 bases and J by 0 bases, with 17 bases left in between. The CDR3 consists of 16 residues. Sequenced here: CD4+ or CD8+ T cells sorted from blood, sampled in a trial of the OX40 agonist ivuxolimab. The V and J genes are TRBV6-6 and TRBJ1-1; D not resolved. The origin of this receptor is an adult with an advanced solid tumor such as melanoma, head and neck, liver or kidney cancer. CDR3 DNA: TGTGCCAGCAGAAACGGGGAGGGCCTTATGAACACTGAAGCTTTCTTT. Translating gives CASRNGEGLMNTEAFF.